The source of this TCR beta chain is a study of blood T cells in healthy people across ages. Whole-study results and caveats: Donor CMV status was unknown, possibly confounding expanded clonotype changes.

Next came a second PCR, run for about 6 to 11 cycles, which used a sample-barcoded 5' primer along with a J-beta primer mix. A template-switch adaptor that had 12 random nucleotides put a tag on each cDNA molecule. TCRdb re-derived calls from the 5' RACE reads in MiXCR, one entry per CDR3 protein. The table records about 900,000 distinct CDR3 sequences, less than 80% of them present only once. The sample providers were healthy Caucasian people from Russia, aged roughly 6 to 95. About this clonotype: The target antigen is unknown.

V lost 1 base and J lost 0, with 7 bases in between. Germline CDR1 is LNHNV and CDR2 is YYDKDF (reference sequence). The CDR3 covers 14 residues. This receptor was obtained from a man aged 25 to 40 in good health. This rearrangement joins TRBV15 to TRBJ2-7; unclear D gene. The sample was blood. The CDR3 here is CATSRGLSSYEQYF. In nucleotides, the CDR3 is TGTGCCACCAGCAGAGGTCTGAGCTCCTACGAGCAGTACTTC. Based on the CDR3 plus reference TRBV15 and TRBJ2-7, the full variable domain is DAMVIQNPRYQVTQFGKPVTLSCSQTLNHNVMYWYQQKSSQAPKLLFHYYDKDFNNEADTPDNFQSRRPNTSFCFLDIRSPGLGDTAMYLCATSRGLSSYEQYFGPGTRLTVT.